What follows describes a single T cell receptor beta chain. A Seattle source enrolled patients during active infection and followed them longitudinally. As handled by the study authors: Amplification of reference gene primers provided the estimated nucleated cell counts. Sequencing used immunoSEQ multiplex PCR; TCRdb keeps in-frame clones, though not all of them. That table furnishes V, J and clone size, whereas the DNA furnished D and trimming. The sample has about 24,000 clones; less than 90% are singletons. V dropped 0 bases and J dropped 0; count of bases not matched to a gene: 1. The CDR3 is 16 residues long. Germline lookup yields CDR1 SGHRS and CDR2 YFSETQ. This sample is drawn from a study of blood T cell repertoires in COVID-19. Overall study context: The analysed material was cDNA or gDNA that came from T cells, B-cell-depleted T cells, or PBMCs.

Sequences were obtained from peripheral blood. V and J are TRBV5-1 and TRBJ2-7, with 12 bases identical to TRBD2. This receptor was obtained from a man aged 65 to 85 with COVID-19, enrolled during active disease. This CDR3 is CASSLGLAGVSYEQYF. CDR3 DNA: TGCGCCAGCAGCTTGGGACTAGCGGGAGTCTCCTACGAGCAGTACTTC.